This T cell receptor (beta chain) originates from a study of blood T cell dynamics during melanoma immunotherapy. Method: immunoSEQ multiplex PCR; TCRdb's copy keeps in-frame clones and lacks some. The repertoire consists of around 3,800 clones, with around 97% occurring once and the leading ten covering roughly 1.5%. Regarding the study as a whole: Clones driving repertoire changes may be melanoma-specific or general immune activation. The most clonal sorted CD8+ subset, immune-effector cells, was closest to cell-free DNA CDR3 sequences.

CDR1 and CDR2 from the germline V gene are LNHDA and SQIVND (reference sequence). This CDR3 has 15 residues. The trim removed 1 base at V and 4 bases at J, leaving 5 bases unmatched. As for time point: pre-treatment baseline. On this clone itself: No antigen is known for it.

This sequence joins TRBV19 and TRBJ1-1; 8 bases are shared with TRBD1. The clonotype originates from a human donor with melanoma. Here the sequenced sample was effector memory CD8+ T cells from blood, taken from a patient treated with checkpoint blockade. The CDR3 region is CASSIVPGGGTEAFF. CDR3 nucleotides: TGTGCCAGTAGTATAGTCCCAGGGGGCGGCACTGAAGCTTTCTTT.